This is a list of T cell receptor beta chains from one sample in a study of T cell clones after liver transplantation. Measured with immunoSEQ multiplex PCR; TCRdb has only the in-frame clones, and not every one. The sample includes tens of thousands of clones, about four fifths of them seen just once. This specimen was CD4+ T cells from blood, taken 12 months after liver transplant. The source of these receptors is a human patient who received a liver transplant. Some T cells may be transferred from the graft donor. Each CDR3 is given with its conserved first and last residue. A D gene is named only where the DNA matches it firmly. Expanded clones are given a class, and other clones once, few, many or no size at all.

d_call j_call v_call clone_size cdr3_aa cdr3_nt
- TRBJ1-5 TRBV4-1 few CASSQTPVRGLNQPQHF TGCGCCAGCAGCCAAACGCCTGTCCGGGGTCTCAATCAGCCCCAGCATTTT
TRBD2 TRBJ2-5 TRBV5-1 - CTSSLELAARGTQYF TGCACCAGCAGCTTGGAACTAGCGGCCCGGGGGACCCAGTACTTC
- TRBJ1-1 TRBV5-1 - CASRGRGDDTEAFF TGCGCCAGTCGGGGGCGGGGTGATGACACTGAAGCTTTCTTT
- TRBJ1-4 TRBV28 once CASSSGAGWEKLFF TGTGCCAGCAGTTCCGGGGCCGGATGGGAAAAACTGTTTTTT
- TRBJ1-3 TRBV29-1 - CSVARNSGNTIYF TGCAGCGTTGCCAGAAACTCTGGAAACACCATATATTTT
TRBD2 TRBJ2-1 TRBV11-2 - CASRPGLAGNEQFF TGTGCCAGCAGACCGGGACTAGCGGGAAATGAGCAGTTCTTC
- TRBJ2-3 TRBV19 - CASATPSGPSTDTQYF TGTGCCAGTGCCACCCCCAGCGGACCCTCCACAGATACGCAGTATTTT
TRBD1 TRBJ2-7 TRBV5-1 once CASSRPQTGGYEQYF TGCGCCAGCAGCCGACCGCAGACAGGGGGTTACGAGCAGTACTTC
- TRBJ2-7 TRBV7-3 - CASSPGLNFLYEQYF TGTGCCAGCAGTCCGGGACTTAACTTTCTTTACGAGCAGTACTTC
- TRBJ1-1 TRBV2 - CASTSTGHKNTEAFF TGTGCCAGCACCTCAACGGGACATAAGAACACTGAAGCTTTCTTT
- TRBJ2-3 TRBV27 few CASSPGGDTDTQYF TGTGCCAGCAGTCCCGGAGGGGACACAGATACGCAGTATTTT
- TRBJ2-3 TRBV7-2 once CASSRYRSLGDTQYF TGTGCCAGCAGCCGCTACAGGAGTCTGGGAGATACGCAGTATTTT
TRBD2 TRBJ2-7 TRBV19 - CASSIAGGPSGPPYEQYF TGTGCCAGTAGTATTGCGGGGGGTCCTAGCGGGCCCCCCTACGAGCAGTACTTC
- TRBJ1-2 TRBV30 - CAWRRANGYTF TGTGCCTGGAGAAGGGCGAATGGCTACACCTTC
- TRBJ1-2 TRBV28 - CASSFGGHTYGYTF TGTGCCAGCAGTTTTGGAGGACACACTTATGGCTACACCTTC
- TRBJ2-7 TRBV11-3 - CASRARQGGSYEQYF TGTGCCAGCAGGGCACGACAGGGAGGCTCCTACGAGCAGTACTTC
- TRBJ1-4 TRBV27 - CASRPFEGRDEKLFF TGTGCCAGCAGGCCCTTTGAGGGAAGGGATGAAAAACTGTTTTTT
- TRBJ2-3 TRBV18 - CASSPTRDSTDTQYF TGTGCCAGCTCGCCTACCCGGGACAGCACAGATACGCAGTATTTT
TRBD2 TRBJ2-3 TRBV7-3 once CASSPEGGLFTDTQYF TGTGCCAGCAGCCCCGAGGGAGGGCTTTTTACAGATACGCAGTATTTT
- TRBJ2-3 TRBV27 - CASTSPGLGTDTQYF TGTGCCAGTACCTCCCCGGGACTTGGCACAGATACGCAGTATTTT
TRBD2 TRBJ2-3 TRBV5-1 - CASSLGRELAGGLGDTQYF TGCGCCAGCAGCTTGGGCAGGGAACTAGCGGGAGGGCTCGGAGATACGCAGTATTTT
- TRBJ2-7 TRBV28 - CASSFRPPDPTYEQYF TGTGCCAGCAGTTTCCGACCCCCGGATCCAACCTACGAGCAGTACTTC
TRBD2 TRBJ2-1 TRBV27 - CASGALAGADNEQFF TGTGCCAGCGGGGCACTAGCGGGAGCCGACAATGAGCAGTTCTTC
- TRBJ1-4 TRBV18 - CASSPVVGHINEKLFF TGTGCCAGCTCACCAGTTGTAGGACACATTAATGAAAAACTGTTTTTT